This T cell receptor beta chain was sequenced during a study of T cell responses to AZD1222 COVID-19 vaccine. This clone qualifies as medium-sized. Its antigen is not known. Only in-frame clones appear in the TCRdb table, and some are missing; sequencing was by immunoSEQ multiplex PCR. The sample consists of about 68,000 clones, 85% to 90% of them appearing once. The CDR3 runs to 11 residues. Trimming took 4 bases from V and 4 from J, leaving 5 bases between them. Germline V gene lookup returns CDR1 SNHLY and CDR2 FYNNEI. Notes on the study in general: Only after the peak T cell response were repertoires sampled. Baseline antibody screening turned up just a handful of seropositive AZD1222 recipients.

This clonotype originated in an adult in good health. The sample in question was peripheral blood, obtained on day 0 of AZD1222 vaccination. The chain is built from TRBV2 and TRBJ2-7, with D uncertain. The CDR3 nucleotides read TGTGCCAGCAGTGTAGGGTACGAGCAGTACTTC. Residues: CASSVGYEQYF.